Sequencing of this T cell receptor (beta chain) was carried out in a study of T cell responses to AZD1222 COVID-19 vaccine. Study results and caveats: Spike-specific TCR breadth and depth rose after two AZD1222 doses.

As concerns this clone: Its antigen remains unknown.

Some clones are missing from TCRdb's copy, which holds only in-frame ones; the method was immunoSEQ multiplex PCR. The sample records about 110,000 clones, about 90% being singletons. The junction had 5 bases not matched to a gene; V was cut back by 4 bases and J by 0 bases. CDR1 SGHDT and CDR2 YYEEEE come from the germline V gene. The CDR3 contains 17 residues. Sample: peripheral blood, taken on day 0 of AZD1222 vaccination. The J gene is TRBJ2-1, the V gene TRBV5-6; the match to TRBD2 covers 12 bases. This clonotype was obtained from an adult in good health. CDR3 protein: CASSQGLAGFSYNEQFF. The CDR3 coding sequence is TGTGCCAGCAGCCAAGGACTAGCGGGATTCTCCTACAATGAGCAGTTCTTC.